This T cell receptor (beta chain) emerged from a study of blood T cell repertoires in COVID-19. The overall study: Sites across the United States, Italy and Spain contributed samples from acute and convalescent COVID-19. In each case, the material was cDNA or gDNA derived from T cells, B-cell-depleted T cells, or PBMCs.

Per the study methods: Estimation of nucleated cell counts relied on the amplification of reference gene primers. Sequencing was performed with immunoSEQ multiplex PCR; in TCRdb, only in-frame clones are kept and a portion is missing. V and J calls and clone size come straight from that table; D and trimming were deduced from the DNA. The data hold 150,000 or so clones, with 70% to 90% observed a single time. The length of the CDR3 is 15 residues. The trim removed 2 bases at V and 6 bases at J, leaving 7 bases unmatched. From germline, CDR1 is SNHLY and CDR2 FYNNEI. The material sequenced was peripheral blood. The origin of this receptor is a man aged 60 to 69 who had recovered from COVID-19. This sequence joins TRBV2 and TRBJ2-1; TRBD1 aligns across 7 bases. The CDR3 DNA follows: TGTGCCAGCAGTGAATCCCAGGGGGTAGGCAATGAGCAGTTCTTC. This codes for CASSESQGVGNEQFF.